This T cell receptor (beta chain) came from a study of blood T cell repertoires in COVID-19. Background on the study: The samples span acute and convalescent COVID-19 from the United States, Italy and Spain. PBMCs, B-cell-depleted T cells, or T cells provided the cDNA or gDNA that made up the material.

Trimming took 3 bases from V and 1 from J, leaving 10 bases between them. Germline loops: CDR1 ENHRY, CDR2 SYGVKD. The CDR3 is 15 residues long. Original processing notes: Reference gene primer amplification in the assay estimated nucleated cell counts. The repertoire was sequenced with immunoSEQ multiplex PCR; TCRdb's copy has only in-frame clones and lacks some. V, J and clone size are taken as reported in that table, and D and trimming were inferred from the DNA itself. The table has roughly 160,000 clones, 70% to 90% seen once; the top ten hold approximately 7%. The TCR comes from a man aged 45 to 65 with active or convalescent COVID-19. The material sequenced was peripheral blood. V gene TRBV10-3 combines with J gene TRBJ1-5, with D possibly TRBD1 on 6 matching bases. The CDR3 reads CAISDSGQSNQPQHF. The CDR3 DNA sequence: TGTGCCATCAGTGACTCGGGACAAAGCAATCAGCCCCAGCATTTT.